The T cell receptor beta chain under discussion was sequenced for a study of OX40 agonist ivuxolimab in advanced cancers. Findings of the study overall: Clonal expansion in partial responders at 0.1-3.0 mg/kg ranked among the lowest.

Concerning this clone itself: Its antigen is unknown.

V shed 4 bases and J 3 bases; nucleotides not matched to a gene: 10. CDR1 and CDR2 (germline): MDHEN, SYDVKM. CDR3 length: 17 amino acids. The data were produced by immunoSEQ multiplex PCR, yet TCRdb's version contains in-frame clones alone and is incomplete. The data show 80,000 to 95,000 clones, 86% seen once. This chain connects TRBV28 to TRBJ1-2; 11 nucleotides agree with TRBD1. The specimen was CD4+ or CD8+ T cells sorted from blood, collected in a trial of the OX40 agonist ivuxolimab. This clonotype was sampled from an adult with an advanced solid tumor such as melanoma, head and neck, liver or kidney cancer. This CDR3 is CASSSHTGQGVHYGYTF. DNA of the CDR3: TGTGCCAGCAGTTCCCACACGGGACAGGGGGTTCACTATGGCTACACCTTC.